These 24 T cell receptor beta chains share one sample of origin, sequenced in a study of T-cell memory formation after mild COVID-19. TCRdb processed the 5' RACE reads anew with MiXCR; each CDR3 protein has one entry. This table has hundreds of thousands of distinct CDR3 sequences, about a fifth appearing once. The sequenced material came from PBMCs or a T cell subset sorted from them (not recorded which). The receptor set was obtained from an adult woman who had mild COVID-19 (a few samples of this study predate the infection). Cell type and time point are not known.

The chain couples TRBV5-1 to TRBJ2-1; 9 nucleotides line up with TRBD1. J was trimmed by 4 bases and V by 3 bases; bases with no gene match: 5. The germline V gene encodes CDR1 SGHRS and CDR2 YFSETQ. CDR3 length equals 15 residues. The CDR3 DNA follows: TGCGCCAGCAGCTGGGCGGGGACAGGGTACAATGAGCAGTTCTTC. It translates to CASSWAGTGYNEQFF.

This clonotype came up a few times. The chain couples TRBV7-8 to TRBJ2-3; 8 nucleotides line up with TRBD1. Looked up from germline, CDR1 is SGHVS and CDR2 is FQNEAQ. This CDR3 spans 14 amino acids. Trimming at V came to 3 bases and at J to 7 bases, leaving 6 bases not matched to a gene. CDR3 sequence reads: CASSFSGGAYTQYF. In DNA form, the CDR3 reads TGTGCCAGCAGCTTCTCAGGGGGCGCATATACGCAGTATTTT.

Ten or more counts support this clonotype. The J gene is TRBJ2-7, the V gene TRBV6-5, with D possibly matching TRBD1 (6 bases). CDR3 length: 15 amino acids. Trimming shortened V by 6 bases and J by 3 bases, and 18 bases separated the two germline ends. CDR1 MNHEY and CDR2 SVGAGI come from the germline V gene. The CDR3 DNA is TGTGCCAGCAGCCCGACCGGGACACCAGACTACGAGCAGTACTTC. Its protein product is CASSPTGTPDYEQYF.

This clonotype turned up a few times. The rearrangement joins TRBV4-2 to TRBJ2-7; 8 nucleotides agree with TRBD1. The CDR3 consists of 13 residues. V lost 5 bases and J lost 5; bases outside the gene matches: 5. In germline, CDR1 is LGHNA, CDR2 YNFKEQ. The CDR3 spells CASSKSDRDEQYF. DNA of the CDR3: TGTGCCAGCAGCAAGTCGGACAGGGACGAGCAGTACTTC.

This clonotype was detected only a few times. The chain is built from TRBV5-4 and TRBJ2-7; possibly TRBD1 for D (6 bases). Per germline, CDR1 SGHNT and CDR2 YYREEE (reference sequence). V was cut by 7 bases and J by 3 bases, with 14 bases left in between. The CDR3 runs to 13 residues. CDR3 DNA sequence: TGTGCCAGCGGTGACAGAGGGGGCTACGAGCAGTACTTC. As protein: CASGDRGGYEQYF. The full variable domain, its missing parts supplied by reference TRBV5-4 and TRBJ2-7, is ETGVTQSPTHLIKTRGQQVTLRCSSQSGHNTVSWYQQALGQGPQFIFQYYREEENGRGNFPPRFSGLQFPNYSSELNVNALELDDSALYLCASGDRGGYEQYFGPGTRLTVT.

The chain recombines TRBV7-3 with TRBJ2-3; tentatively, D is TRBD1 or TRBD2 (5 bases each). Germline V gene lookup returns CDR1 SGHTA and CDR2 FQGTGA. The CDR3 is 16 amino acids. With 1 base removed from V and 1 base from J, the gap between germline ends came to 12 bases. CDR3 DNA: TGTGCCAGCAGCTTAAGTTTGGGGGTCGGCACAGATACGCAGTATTTT. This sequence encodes CASSLSLGVGTDTQYF. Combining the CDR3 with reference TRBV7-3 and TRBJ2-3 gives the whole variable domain GAGVSQTPSNKVTEKGKYVELRCDPISGHTALYWYRQSLGQGPEFLIYFQGTGAADDSGLPNDRFFAVRPEGSVSTLKIQRTERGDSAVYLCASSLSLGVGTDTQYFGPGTRLTVL.

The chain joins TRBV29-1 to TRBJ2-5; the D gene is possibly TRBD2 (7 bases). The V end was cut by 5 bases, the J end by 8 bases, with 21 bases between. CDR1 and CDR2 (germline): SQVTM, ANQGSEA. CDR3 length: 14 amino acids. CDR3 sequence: CSVPPGGPGGTQYF. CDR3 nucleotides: TGCAGCGTTCCCCCCGGGGGGCCGGGTGGAACCCAGTACTTC. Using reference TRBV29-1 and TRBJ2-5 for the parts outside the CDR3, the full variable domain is SAVISQKPSRDICQRGTSLTIQCQVDSQVTMMFWYRQQPGQSLTLIATANQGSEATYESGFVIDKFPISRPNLTFSTLTVSNMSPEDSSIYLCSVPPGGPGGTQYFGPGTRLLVL.

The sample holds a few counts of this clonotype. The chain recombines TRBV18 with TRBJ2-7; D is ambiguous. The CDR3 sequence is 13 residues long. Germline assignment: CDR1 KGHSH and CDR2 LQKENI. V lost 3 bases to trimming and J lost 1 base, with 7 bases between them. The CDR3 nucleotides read TGTGCCAGCTCACCGCTAGATTCCTACGAGCAGTACTTC. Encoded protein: CASSPLDSYEQYF.

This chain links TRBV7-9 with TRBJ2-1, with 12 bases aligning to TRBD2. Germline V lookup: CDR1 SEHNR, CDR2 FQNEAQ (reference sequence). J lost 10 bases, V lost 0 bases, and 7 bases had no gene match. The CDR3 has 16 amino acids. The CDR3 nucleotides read TGTGCCAGCAGCTTAGCGCCTAGCGGGGGGGCCTGGGAGCAGTTCTTC. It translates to CASSLAPSGGAWEQFF.

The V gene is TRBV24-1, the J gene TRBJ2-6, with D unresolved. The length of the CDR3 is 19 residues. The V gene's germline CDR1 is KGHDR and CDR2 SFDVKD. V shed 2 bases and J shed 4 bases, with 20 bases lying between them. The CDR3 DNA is TGTGCCACCAGTGATTCAGCTCTAGTTGTTGGCTCCGGGGCCAACGTCCTGACTTTC. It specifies CATSDSALVVGSGANVLTF.

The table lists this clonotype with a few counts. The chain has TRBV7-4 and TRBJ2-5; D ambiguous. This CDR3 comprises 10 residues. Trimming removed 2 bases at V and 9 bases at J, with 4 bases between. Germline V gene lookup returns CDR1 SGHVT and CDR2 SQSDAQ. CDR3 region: CASSLRAQYF. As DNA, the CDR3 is TGTGCCAGCAGCTTAAGGGCCCAGTACTTC.

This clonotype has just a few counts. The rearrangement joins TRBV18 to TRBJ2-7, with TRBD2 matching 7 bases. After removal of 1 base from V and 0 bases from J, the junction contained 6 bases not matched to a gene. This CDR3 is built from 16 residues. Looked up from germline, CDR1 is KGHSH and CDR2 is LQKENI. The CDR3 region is CASSPRDSGFSYEQYF. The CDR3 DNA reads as TGTGCCAGCTCACCACGCGATAGCGGGTTCTCCTACGAGCAGTACTTC.

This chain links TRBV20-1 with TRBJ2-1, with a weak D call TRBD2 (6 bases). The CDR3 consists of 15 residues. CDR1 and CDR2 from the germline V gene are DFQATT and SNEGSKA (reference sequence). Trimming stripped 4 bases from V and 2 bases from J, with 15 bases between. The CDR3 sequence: CSATLDWRAYNEQFF. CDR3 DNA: TGCAGTGCTACCCTGGACTGGAGGGCCTACAATGAGCAGTTCTTC.

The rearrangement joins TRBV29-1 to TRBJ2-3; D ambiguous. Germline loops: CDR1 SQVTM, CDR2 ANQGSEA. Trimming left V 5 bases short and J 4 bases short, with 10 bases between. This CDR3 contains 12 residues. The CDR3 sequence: CSVFGFADTQYF. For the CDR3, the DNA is TGCAGCGTTTTTGGGTTCGCAGATACGCAGTATTTT.

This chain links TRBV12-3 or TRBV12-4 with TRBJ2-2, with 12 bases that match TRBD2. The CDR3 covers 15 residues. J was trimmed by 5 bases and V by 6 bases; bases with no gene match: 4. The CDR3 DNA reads TGTGCCAGCAGCCGAGGACTAGCGGGGACCGGGGAGCTGTTTTTT. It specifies CASSRGLAGTGELFF.

CDR3 residues: CASSPGFSTDTQYF. CDR3 nucleotides: TGCGCCAGCAGCCCCGGCTTTAGCACAGATACGCAGTATTTT. The J gene is TRBJ2-3, the V gene TRBV5-1; no clear D gene. Germline V gene lookup returns CDR1 SGHRS and CDR2 YFSETQ. The CDR3 loop spans 14 amino acids. The V gene lost 4 bases and the J gene lost 0 bases, with 9 bases spanning the gap.

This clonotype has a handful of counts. The CDR3 DNA sequence: TGTGCCAGCAGTCCCAGGGCGGGGGGACAAGAGACCCAGTACTTC. Protein: CASSPRAGGQETQYF. This chain joins TRBV6-5 and TRBJ2-5, with TRBD2 matching over 8 bases. Germline-derived CDR1 and CDR2 are MNHEY and SVGAGI. The V segment lost 5 bases and the J segment 2 bases; nucleotides outside the gene matches: 7. The CDR3 has 15 amino acids.

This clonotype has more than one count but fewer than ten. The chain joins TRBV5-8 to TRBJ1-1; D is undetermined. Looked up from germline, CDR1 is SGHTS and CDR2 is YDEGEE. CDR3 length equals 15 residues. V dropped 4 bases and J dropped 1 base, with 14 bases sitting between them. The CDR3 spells CASSPYGHANTEAFF. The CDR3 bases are TGTGCCAGCAGCCCTTACGGTCATGCGAACACTGAAGCTTTCTTT.

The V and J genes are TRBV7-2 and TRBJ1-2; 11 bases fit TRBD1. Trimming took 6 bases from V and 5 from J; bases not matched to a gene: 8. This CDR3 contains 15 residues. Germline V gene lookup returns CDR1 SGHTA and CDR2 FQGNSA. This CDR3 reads CASSFSDRGRYGYTF. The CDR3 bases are TGTGCCAGCAGTTTTTCGGACAGGGGGCGTTATGGCTACACCTTC.

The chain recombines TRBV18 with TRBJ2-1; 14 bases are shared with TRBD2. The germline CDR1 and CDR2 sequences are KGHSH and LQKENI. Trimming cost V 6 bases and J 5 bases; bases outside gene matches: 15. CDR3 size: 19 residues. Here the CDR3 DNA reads TGTGCCAGCTCCCCAGCTGTGACTAGCGGGAGGGTCAAGGACAATGAGCAGTTCTTC. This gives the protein CASSPAVTSGRVKDNEQFF.

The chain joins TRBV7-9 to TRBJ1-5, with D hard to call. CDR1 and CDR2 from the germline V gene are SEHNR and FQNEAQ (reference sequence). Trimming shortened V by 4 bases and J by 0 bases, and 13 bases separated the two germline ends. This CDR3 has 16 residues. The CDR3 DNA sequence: TGTGCCAGCAGCTCAGAGCCCCTGGGTAGCAATCAGCCCCAGCATTTT. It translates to CASSSEPLGSNQPQHF.

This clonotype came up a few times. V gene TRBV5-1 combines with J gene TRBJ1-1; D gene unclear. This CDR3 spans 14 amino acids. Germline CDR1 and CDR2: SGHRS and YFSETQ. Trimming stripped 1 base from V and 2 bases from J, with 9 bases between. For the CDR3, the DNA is TGCGCCAGCAGCTTGATTCACGGCAACACTGAAGCTTTCTTT. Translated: CASSLIHGNTEAFF.

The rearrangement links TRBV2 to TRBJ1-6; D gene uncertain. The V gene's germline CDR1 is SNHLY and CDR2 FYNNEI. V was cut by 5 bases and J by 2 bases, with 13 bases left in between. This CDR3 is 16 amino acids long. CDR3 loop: CASSPGQTTYNSPLHF. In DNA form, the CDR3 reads TGTGCCAGCAGTCCTGGGCAGACGACCTATAATTCACCCCTCCACTTT.

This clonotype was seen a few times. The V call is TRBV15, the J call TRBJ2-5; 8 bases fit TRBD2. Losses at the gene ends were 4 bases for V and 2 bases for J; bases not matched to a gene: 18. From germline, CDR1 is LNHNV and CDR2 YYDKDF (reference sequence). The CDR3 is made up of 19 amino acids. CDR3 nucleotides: TGTGCCACCAGCACTCTCGCACACTTAGCGGGGAGCCTACAAGAGACCCAGTACTTC. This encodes CATSTLAHLAGSLQETQYF. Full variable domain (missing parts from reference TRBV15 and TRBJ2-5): DAMVIQNPRYQVTQFGKPVTLSCSQTLNHNVMYWYQQKSSQAPKLLFHYYDKDFNNEADTPDNFQSRRPNTSFCFLDIRSPGLGDTAMYLCATSTLAHLAGSLQETQYFGPGTRLLVL.